This T cell receptor (beta chain) appears in the sequencing data of a study of blood T cell repertoires in COVID-19. Study in general: Samples representing acute and convalescent COVID-19 were sourced from the United States, Italy and Spain. Nucleic acid was either cDNA or gDNA, and it came from T cells, B-cell-depleted T cells, or PBMCs.

How the authors handled the data: The assay estimated nucleated cells by amplifying reference gene primers. Profiling relied on immunoSEQ multiplex PCR, and the TCRdb table lists in-frame clones only, not all of them. That table furnishes V, J and clone size, whereas the DNA furnished D and trimming. The repertoire holds about 280,000 clones, with approximately 88% as singletons. Germline CDR1 is LGHNT and CDR2 is FRNRAP. V was shortened by 3 bases and J by 9 bases, with 18 bases between the two germline ends. CDR3 length: 14 residues. The sequenced material came from peripheral blood. This sequence joins TRBV12-5 and TRBJ2-7, with a possible D match to TRBD2 (5 bases). The source of this sequence is a man younger than 35 with active or convalescent COVID-19. CDR3 sequence reads: CASGLNILEGWQYF. As DNA, the CDR3 is TGTGCTAGTGGTTTAAATATTCTCGAGGGTTGGCAGTACTTC.